This TCR beta chain was sequenced for a study of early T cells in non-severe SARS-CoV-2 infection. The sample holds many counts of this clonotype. Individual cDNA molecules carried attached unique molecular identifiers. TCRdb itself ran the 5' RACE reads through MiXCR, one entry per CDR3 protein. The table lists around 27,000 distinct CDR3 sequences, about 6% of them singletons. CDR1 MNHEY and CDR2 SVGEGT come from the germline V gene. V lost 0 bases and J lost 6, with 22 bases in between. The CDR3 is 18 residues long. This chain joins TRBV6-2 or TRBV6-3 and TRBJ2-3; D is perhaps TRBD1 or TRBD2 (5 bases each). The receptor comes from an adult who was a healthcare worker with PCR-confirmed SARS-CoV-2 infection or an uninfected control (not recorded which). The sample consisted of whole blood. CDR3 protein: CASSYSGLSVTEGDTQYF. In DNA, the CDR3 is TGTGCCAGCAGTTACTCGGGCCTATCGGTAACCGAGGGGGATACGCAGTATTTT.